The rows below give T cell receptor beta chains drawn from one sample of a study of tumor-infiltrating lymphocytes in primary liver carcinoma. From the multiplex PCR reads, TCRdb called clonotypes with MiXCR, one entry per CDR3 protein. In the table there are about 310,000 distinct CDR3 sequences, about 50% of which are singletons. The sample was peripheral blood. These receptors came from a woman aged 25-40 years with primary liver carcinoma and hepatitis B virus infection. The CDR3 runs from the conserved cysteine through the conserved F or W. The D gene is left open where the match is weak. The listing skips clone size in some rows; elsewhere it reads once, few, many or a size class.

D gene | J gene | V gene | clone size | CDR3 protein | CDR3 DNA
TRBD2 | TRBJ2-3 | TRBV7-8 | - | CASSLNSGSRNTQYF | TGTGCCAGCAGCTTGAATAGCGGGAGTAGAAATACGCAGTATTTT
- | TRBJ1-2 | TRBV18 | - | CASSPETDYDYTF | TGTGCCAGCTCACCAGAGACCGATTATGACTACACCTTC
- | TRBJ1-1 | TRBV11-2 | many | CASRSLQGAHTEAFF | TGTGCCAGCAGATCCCTACAGGGCGCTCACACTGAAGCTTTCTTT
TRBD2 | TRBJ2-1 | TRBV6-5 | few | CASRREGVVGNNEQFF | TGTGCCAGCAGACGGGAGGGGGTAGTAGGCAACAATGAGCAGTTCTTC
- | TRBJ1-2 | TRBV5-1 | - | CASSSGEPYTF | TGCGCCAGCAGCTCAGGAGAGCCCTACACCTTC
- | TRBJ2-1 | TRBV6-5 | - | CASSLTASNSYNEQFF | TGTGCCAGCAGTTTGACAGCATCGAACTCCTACAATGAGCAGTTCTTC
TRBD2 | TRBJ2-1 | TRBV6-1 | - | CASSEAGGSGYDKQFF | TGTGCCAGCAGTGAAGCGGGGGGGTCTGGATACGATAAGCAGTTCTTC
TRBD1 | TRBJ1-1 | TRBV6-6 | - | CANSYQPGGTEAFF | TGTGCCAACAGTTACCAACCAGGGGGCACTGAAGCTTTCTTT
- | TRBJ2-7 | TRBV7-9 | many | CASSDEVSYEQYF | TGTGCCAGCAGCGACGAGGTTTCCTACGAGCAGTACTTC
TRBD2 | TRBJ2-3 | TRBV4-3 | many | CASSQGVAGSSTDTQYF | TGCGCCAGCAGCCAAGGTGTAGCGGGATCCAGCACAGATACGCAGTATTTT
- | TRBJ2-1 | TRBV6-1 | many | CASSDAQGSYNEQFF | TGTGCCAGCAGTGATGCCCAGGGGAGCTACAATGAGCAGTTCTTC
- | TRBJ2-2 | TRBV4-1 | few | CASSPGRINTGELFF | TGCGCCAGCAGTCCCGGGAGAATAAACACCGGGGAGCTGTTTTTT
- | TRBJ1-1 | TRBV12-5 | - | CASGLDGGTEAFF | TGTGCTAGTGGTTTGGACGGGGGAACTGAAGCTTTCTTT
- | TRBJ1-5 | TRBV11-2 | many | CASSLSPGEPQHF | TGTGCCAGCAGCTTAAGCCCCGGGGAACCCCAGCATTTT
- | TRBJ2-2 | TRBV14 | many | CASSREVNTGELFF | TGTGCCAGCAGCCGGGAGGTGAACACCGGGGAGCTGTTTTTT
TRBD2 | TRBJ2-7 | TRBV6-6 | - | CASWGEREGSQNF | TGTGCCAGCTGGGGAGAGCGGGAGGGATCCCAGAACTTC
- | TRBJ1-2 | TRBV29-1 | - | CSEHLGGTRYGYTF | TGCAGCGAGCACTTGGGCGGAACACGCTATGGCTACACCTTC
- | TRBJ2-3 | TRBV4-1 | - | CASSRISGTDTQYF | TGCGCCAGCAGCCGGATATCAGGCACAGATACGCAGTATTTT
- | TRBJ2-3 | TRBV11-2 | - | CAGTSGRALGDTQYF | TGTGCCGGCACCTCAGGCCGCGCCCTAGGGGATACGCAGTATTTT
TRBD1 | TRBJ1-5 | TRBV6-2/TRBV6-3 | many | CASSRGQGNQPQHF | TGTGCCAGCAGTCGGGGACAGGGCAATCAGCCCCAGCATTTT
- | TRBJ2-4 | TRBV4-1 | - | CASNQMAKNIQYF | TGTGCCAGCAACCAAATGGCGAAAAACATTCAGTACTTC
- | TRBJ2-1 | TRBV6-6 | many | CASSPEIGHEQFF | TGTGCCAGCAGTCCGGAGATTGGGCATGAGCAGTTCTTC
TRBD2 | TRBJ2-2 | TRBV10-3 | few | CAISDLYSGRTTNTGELFF | TGTGCCATCAGTGATCTTTATAGCGGGAGAACGACGAACACCGGGGAGCTGTTTTTT
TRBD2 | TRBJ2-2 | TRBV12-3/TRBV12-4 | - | CARSLKFGVAGPNTGELLF | TGTGCCAGAAGTTTAAAGTTTGGCGTAGCGGGCCCGAATACCGGGGAGCTGTTATTT
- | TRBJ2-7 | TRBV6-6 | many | CASMRVLYEQYF | TGTGCCAGCATGCGGGTCCTCTACGAGCAGTACTTC
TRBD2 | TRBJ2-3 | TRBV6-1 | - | CATYLLAGWEEETDTQYF | TGTGCCACCTACCTACTAGCGGGGTGGGAGGAGGAAACAGATACGCAGTATTTT
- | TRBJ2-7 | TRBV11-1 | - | CASSFGKGRDEQYF | TGTGCCAGCAGCTTCGGGAAGGGACGGGACGAGCAGTACTTC
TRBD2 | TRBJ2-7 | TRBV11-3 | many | CASTNLPLAGGNYEQYF | TGTGCCAGCACCAATTTACCTCTAGCGGGAGGGAACTACGAGCAGTACTTC
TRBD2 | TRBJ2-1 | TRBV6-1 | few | CASTGLAGVSLNEQFF | TGTGCCAGCACGGGACTAGCGGGAGTCTCCCTTAATGAGCAGTTCTTC